This TCR beta chain derives from a study of blood T cell repertoires in COVID-19. Study background: Samples of COVID-19 (acute and convalescent) were obtained from the United States, Italy and Spain.

Here immunoSEQ multiplex PCR was the method, and the copy in TCRdb shows in-frame clones only, minus some. This sample has 200,000 to 300,000 clones, with roughly 88% found just once. The count of this clone is one. The CDR3 is 16 amino acids. Deletions cut 4 bases from V and 0 bases from J, with 16 bases between. From germline, CDR1 is MNHEY and CDR2 SVGAGI. J is TRBJ2-7 and V is TRBV6-5, with a possible D match to TRBD1 (6 bases). The origin of this receptor is a woman aged 25 to 45 with acute or convalescent COVID-19. The source material was peripheral blood. Here the CDR3 DNA reads TGTGCCAGCAGTTTAGCCCCCAGGGGAAACTCCTACGAGCAGTACTTC. Encoded protein: CASSLAPRGNSYEQYF.